This T cell receptor (gamma chain) was documented in a study of Vδ1+ human thymocytes. Study conclusions and caveats: Highly polyclonal TRG and TRD repertoires with Gaussian CDR3 length distributions appeared in thymus. Unlike peripheral blood Vdelta1+ controls, thymic delta-chain sequences included 15% to 20% Vdelta2 and few Vdelta3.

V lost 2 bases and J lost 6; bases outside the gene matches: 10. The CDR3 is made up of 14 amino acids. Germline CDR1 and CDR2: VTNTFY and YDVSTARD (reference sequence). Extracted RNA was reverse transcribed into cDNA. CDR3 amplicons came from multiplex PCR with pooled V-gene forward and constant-region reverse primers. TCRdb reprocessed the multiplex PCR reads through CATT. The data show some 11,000 gamma-chain clones, around 45% seen once. As concerns this clone: Its antigen is unidentified.

After alphabeta T cell depletion, CD3+ Vdelta1+ Vdelta2- thymocytes were sorted. Between roughly 97% and 99.6% of sorted thymocytes were Vdelta1+. This clonotype was obtained from a boy in the first two years of life who had congenital heart surgery. The chain recombines TRGV3 with TRGJ1 or TRGJ2. The J gene is absent in TCRdb and was assigned here via DNA matching to germline. The source material was Vdelta1+ gamma-delta thymocytes from the thymus. The subset here: FACS-sorted CD3+ TCRalphabeta- TCRVdelta1+ TCRVdelta2- thymocytes. CDR3 in amino acids: CATWDNTLGYKKLF. The CDR3 DNA reads as TGTGCCACCTGGGACAATACATTGGGTTATAAGAAACTCTTT.